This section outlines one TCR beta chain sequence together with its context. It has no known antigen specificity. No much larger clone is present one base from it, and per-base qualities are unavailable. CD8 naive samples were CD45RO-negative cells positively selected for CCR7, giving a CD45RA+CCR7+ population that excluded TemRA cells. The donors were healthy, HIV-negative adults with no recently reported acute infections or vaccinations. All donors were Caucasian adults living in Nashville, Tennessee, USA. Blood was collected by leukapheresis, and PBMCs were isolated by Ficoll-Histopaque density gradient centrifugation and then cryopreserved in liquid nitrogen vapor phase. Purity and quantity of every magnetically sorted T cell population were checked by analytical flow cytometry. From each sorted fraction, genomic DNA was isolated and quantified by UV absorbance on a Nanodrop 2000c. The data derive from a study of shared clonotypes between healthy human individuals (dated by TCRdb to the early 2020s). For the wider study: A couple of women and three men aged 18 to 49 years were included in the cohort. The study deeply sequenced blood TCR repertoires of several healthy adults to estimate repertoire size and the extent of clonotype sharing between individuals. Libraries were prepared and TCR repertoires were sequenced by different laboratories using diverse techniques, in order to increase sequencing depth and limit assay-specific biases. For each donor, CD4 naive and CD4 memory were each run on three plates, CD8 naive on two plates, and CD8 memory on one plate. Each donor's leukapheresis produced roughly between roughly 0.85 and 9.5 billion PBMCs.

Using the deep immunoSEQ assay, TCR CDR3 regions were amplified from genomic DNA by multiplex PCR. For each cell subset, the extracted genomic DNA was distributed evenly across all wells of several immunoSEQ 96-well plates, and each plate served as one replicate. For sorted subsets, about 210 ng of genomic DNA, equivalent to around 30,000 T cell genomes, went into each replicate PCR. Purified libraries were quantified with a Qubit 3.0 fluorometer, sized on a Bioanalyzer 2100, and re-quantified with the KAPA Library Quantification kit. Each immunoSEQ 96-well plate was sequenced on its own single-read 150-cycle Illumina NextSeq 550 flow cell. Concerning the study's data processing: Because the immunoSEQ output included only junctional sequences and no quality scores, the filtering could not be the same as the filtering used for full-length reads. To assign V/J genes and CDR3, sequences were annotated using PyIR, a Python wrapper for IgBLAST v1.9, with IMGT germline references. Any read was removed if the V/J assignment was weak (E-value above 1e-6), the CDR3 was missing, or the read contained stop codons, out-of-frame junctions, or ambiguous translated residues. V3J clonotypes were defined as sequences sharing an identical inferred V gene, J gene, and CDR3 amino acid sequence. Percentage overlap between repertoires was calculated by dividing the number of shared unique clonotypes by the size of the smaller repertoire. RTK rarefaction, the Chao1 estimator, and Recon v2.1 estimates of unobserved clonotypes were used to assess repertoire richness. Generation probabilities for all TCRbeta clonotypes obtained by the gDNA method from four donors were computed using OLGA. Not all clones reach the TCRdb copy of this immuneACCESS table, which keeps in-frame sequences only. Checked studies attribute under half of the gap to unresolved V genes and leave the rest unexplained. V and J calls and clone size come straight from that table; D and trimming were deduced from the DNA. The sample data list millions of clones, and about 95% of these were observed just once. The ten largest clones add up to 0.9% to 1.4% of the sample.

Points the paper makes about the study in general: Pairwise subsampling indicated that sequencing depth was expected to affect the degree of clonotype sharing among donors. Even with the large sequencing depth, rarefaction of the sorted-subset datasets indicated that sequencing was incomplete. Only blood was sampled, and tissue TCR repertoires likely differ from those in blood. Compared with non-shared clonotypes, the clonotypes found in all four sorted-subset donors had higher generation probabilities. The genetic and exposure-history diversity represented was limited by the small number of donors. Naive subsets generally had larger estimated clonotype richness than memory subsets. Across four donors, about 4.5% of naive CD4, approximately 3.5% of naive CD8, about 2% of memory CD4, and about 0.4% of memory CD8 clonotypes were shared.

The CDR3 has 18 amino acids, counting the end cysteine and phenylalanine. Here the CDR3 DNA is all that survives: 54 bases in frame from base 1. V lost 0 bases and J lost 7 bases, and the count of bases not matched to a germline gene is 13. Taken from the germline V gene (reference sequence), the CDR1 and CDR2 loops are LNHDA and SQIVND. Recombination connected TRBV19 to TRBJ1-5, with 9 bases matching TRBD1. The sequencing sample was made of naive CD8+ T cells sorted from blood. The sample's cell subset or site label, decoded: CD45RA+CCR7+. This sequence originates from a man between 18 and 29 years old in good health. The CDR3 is CASSIDGEGTGRGQPQHF. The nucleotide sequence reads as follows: TGTGCCAGTAGTATAGACGGGGAAGGGACAGGGCGAGGACAGCCCCAGCATTTT.